What follows describes a single T cell receptor beta chain. At one boundary the junction diverges from the germline segment, which might be a read error. These data belong to a study of regulatory T cells in long-lasting Graves disease. Time point in this sample: newly diagnosed GD, antithyroid drugs for less than 3 months. From RNA extracted from PBMCs, the TCR library was made. According to the study, TCR beta libraries were built with iRepertoire HTBI primers and CDR3-region Arm-PCR. Each CDR3 protein is one row after TCRdb ran MiXCR on the multiplex PCR reads. The sample contains about 540,000 distinct CDR3 sequences, approximately 12% of which appear only once. The germline CDR1 and CDR2 sequences are MGHRA and YSYEKL. The length of the CDR3 is 15 residues. The same data also went into a second study, on T cells in Graves' hyperthyroidism and ophthalmopathy.

This chain links TRBV4-1 with TRBJ1-5; D perhaps matches TRBD1 (5 bases). Sequencing used peripheral blood mononuclear cells (PBMCs), obtained at new diagnosis, from a patient treated with antithyroid drugs. This TCR was recovered from a man aged 25-40 years with Graves disease. CDR3 sequence (DNA): TGTGCCAGCAGCCAAGAATTGGGGGGGGATCAGCCCCAGCATTTT. It translates to CASSQELGGDQPQHF.